The present TCR beta chain was sequenced within a study of cytomegalovirus exposure and HLA in healthy donors. About this clone: Antigen: not known.

Study outcomes and limitations: The investigators catalogued 164 TCR beta chains as cytomegalovirus-associated. Most of the CMV-associated TCR beta chains (in a later analysis) appeared to be HLA-restricted.

Researchers ran the PCR with 60 Vbeta and 13 Jbeta primers. Some clones are missing from TCRdb's copy, which holds only in-frame ones; the method was immunoSEQ multiplex PCR. Among around 31,000 clones listed, more than 75% were seen once. Looked up from germline, CDR1 is SQVTM and CDR2 is ANQGSEA. The ends lost 5 bases at V and 1 base at J; junction bases unmatched: 3. This CDR3 is 13 amino acids long. The clonotype comes from a boy aged 10-17 years in good health and CMV-seronegative. The chain links TRBV29-1 to TRBJ1-1; 8 bases line up with TRBD1. The sequencing sample was made of PBMCs. The CDR3 nucleotides are TGCAGCGTTAAGGGACAGGCGAACACTGAAGCTTTCTTT. This translates into CSVKGQANTEAFF.